These 21 T cell receptor beta chains were sequenced from one sample in a study of blood T cell repertoires in COVID-19. Some clones are missing from TCRdb's copy, which holds only in-frame ones; the method was immunoSEQ multiplex PCR. The sample consists of 81,000 or so clones, about 91% of them appearing once. The sequenced sample was peripheral blood. The source of these receptors is a man aged 65 to 85 with active or convalescent COVID-19.

A few counts support this clone. This chain joins TRBV7-9 and TRBJ1-5; TRBD1 agrees at 9 bases. This CDR3 spans 14 amino acids. V shed 1 base and J 7 bases; nucleotides not matched to a gene: 2. Germline loops: CDR1 SEHNR, CDR2 FQNEAQ (reference sequence). This CDR3 reads CASSLDRGRQPQHF. DNA of the CDR3: TGTGCCAGCAGCTTAGACAGGGGGCGGCAGCCCCAGCATTTT.

The chain has TRBV5-1 and TRBJ2-3, with D perhaps TRBD1 (5 bases). The germline V gene encodes CDR1 SGHRS and CDR2 YFSETQ. V lost 0 bases and J 0 bases, leaving 11 bases between the germline ends. The CDR3 contains 16 residues. For the CDR3, the DNA is TGCGCCAGCAGCTTGGACGCAGGACATAGCACAGATACGCAGTATTTT. Its translation is CASSLDAGHSTDTQYF.

The chain is built from TRBV6-1 and TRBJ2-3; TRBD2 aligns across 9 bases. Looked up from germline, CDR1 is MNHNS and CDR2 is SASEGT. V trimming: 3 bases; J trimming: 0 bases; junction bases outside the gene matches: 4. The CDR3 runs 16 residues. In DNA, the CDR3 is TGTGCCAGCAGTGACTGGCTAGCGGGGAGCACAGATACGCAGTATTTT. Encoded protein: CASSDWLAGSTDTQYF.

The chain recombines TRBV5-1 with TRBJ2-5; 8 nucleotides agree with TRBD1. The V gene's germline CDR1 is SGHRS and CDR2 YFSETQ. There are 14 residues in the CDR3. V trimming: 4 bases; J trimming: 5 bases; junction bases outside the gene matches: 7. The CDR3 loop is CASSPGTGGETQYF. The CDR3 bases are TGCGCCAGCAGCCCGGGGACAGGTGGGGAGACCCAGTACTTC.

The chain joins TRBV7-6 to TRBJ1-4; TRBD1 aligns across 7 bases. The CDR3 contains 13 residues. Trimming at V came to 5 bases and at J to 10 bases, leaving 7 bases not matched to a gene. Germline CDR1 reads SGHVS; CDR2 reads FNYEAQ. The CDR3, as DNA: TGTGCCAGCAGCGCGGACAGGTCGGGAAAACTGTTTTTT. It encodes CASSADRSGKLFF. The full variable domain, its missing parts supplied by reference TRBV7-6 and TRBJ1-4, is GAGVSQSPRYKVTKRGQDVALRCDPISGHVSLYWYRQALGQGPEFLTYFNYEAQQDKSGLPNDRFSAERPEGSISTLTIQRTEQRDSAMYRCASSADRSGKLFFGSGTQLSVL.

This clone was detected once. The chain links TRBV2 to TRBJ2-4, with D uncertain. V gave up 3 bases and J gave up 0 bases, with 6 bases separating them. The CDR3 contains 14 residues. CDR1 is SNHLY, CDR2 FYNNEI, per germline. The CDR3 loop is CASSDSVAKNIQYF. The CDR3 DNA is TGTGCCAGCAGTGATTCAGTAGCCAAAAACATTCAGTACTTC. The full variable domain, its missing parts supplied by reference TRBV2 and TRBJ2-4, is EPEVTQTPSHQVTQMGQEVILRCVPISNHLYFYWYRQILGQKVEFLVSFYNNEISEKSEIFDDQFSVERPDGSNFTLKIRSTKLEDSAMYFCASSDSVAKNIQYFGAGTRLSVL.

V and J are TRBV28 and TRBJ2-7, with 12 bases identical to TRBD1. Looked up from germline, CDR1 is MDHEN and CDR2 is SYDVKM. Trimming cost V 7 bases and J 6 bases; bases outside gene matches: 7. This CDR3 comprises 14 residues. Here the CDR3 reads CASTRDRGRSEQYF. The CDR3 DNA reads TGTGCCAGCACCCGGGACAGGGGGCGCTCCGAGCAGTACTTC.

The chain couples TRBV7-8 to TRBJ1-6; 11 bases align to TRBD1. This CDR3 has 16 amino acids. Germline V lookup: CDR1 SGHVS, CDR2 FQNEAQ. V trimming: 5 bases; J trimming: 6 bases; junction bases outside the gene matches: 6. The CDR3 loop is CASSKGTGGLNSPLHF. In nucleotides, the CDR3 is TGTGCCAGCAGCAAAGGGACAGGGGGACTTAATTCACCCCTCCACTTT.

The rearrangement joins TRBV18 to TRBJ1-6; TRBD1 is a possible D gene (6 bases). Germline-derived CDR1 and CDR2 are KGHSH and LQKENI. The germline V and J ends were trimmed by 3 bases and 11 bases, with 11 bases remaining between them. The CDR3 runs 13 residues. CDR3 DNA sequence: TGTGCCAGCTCACCGGGAGGGGACACACCCCTCCACTTT. This sequence encodes CASSPGGDTPLHF.

The V call is TRBV3-1 (or the pseudogene TRBV3-2), the J call TRBJ1-3; no definite D call. The CDR3 is made up of 17 amino acids. Trimming pared 3 bases from V and 8 bases from J, leaving 23 bases between. Looked up from germline, CDR1 is LGHDT and CDR2 is YNNKEL (reference sequence). As DNA, the CDR3 is TGTGCCAGCAGCCAGATGACTAACGCTATCCGACACGACACCATATATTTT. Protein: CASSQMTNAIRHDTIYF.

The J gene is TRBJ1-1, the V gene TRBV27; the D gene is possibly TRBD1 (5 bases). V lost 2 bases to trimming and J lost 2 bases, with 9 bases between them. This CDR3 is 14 amino acids long. CDR1 and CDR2 (germline): MNHEY, SMNVEV (reference sequence). The CDR3 sequence is CASSLRGSNTEAFF. CDR3 nucleotide sequence: TGTGCCAGCAGTTTAAGGGGCAGTAACACTGAAGCTTTCTTT.

The chain is built from TRBV9 and TRBJ2-7; 9 nucleotides agree with TRBD2. V was clipped by 0 bases and J by 6 bases; unmatched bases: 4. Germline V gives CDR1 SGDLS, CDR2 YYNGEE. The CDR3 covers 14 residues. CDR3 in amino acids: CASSVGTAGGEQYF. The CDR3 DNA reads as TGTGCCAGCAGCGTAGGTACAGCGGGGGGCGAGCAGTACTTC.

The chain links TRBV7-3 to TRBJ2-7; 9 bases map to TRBD1. Trimming cost V 1 base and J 6 bases; bases outside gene matches: 7. The CDR3 runs 15 residues. Germline lookup yields CDR1 SGHTA and CDR2 FQGTGA. The CDR3 DNA reads as TGTGCCAGCAGCTTAAGTGGGACAGGGCCCGTCGAGCAGTACTTC. Its translation is CASSLSGTGPVEQYF.

This chain uses TRBV6-1 with TRBJ1-5; no definite D call. Germline-derived CDR1 and CDR2 are MNHNS and SASEGT. The ends were cut back, 1 base at V and 4 bases at J, with 11 bases in the middle. This CDR3 contains 15 residues. The CDR3 is CASSEGPKRNQPQHF. For the CDR3, the DNA is TGTGCCAGCAGTGAAGGGCCGAAGAGGAATCAGCCCCAGCATTTT.

This clone was observed a single time. V gene TRBV4-3 combines with J gene TRBJ1-4, with 10 bases matching TRBD1. V was pared by 4 bases and J by 8 bases, with 10 bases of the junction left unmatched. In germline, CDR1 is LGHNA, CDR2 YSLEER. This CDR3 has 16 amino acids. The CDR3 nucleotides are TGCGCCAGCAGCCGTACCCTGGACAGGGGGGACGAAAAACTGTTTTTT. It specifies CASSRTLDRGDEKLFF.

This chain links TRBV5-8 with TRBJ2-3, with D perhaps TRBD2 (6 bases). Germline assignment: CDR1 SGHTS and CDR2 YDEGEE. This CDR3 is built from 14 residues. V was cut by 0 bases and J by 1 base, with 6 bases left in between. The CDR3 coding sequence is TGTGCCAGCAGCTTGGGCGGGGGCACAGATACGCAGTATTTT. Translating gives CASSLGGGTDTQYF.

The gene calls are TRBV2 and TRBJ1-6; D may be TRBD1 (5 bases). CDR3 length: 13 residues. V was shortened by 6 bases and J by 6 bases, with 9 bases between the two germline ends. The germline V gene encodes CDR1 SNHLY and CDR2 FYNNEI. The chain's CDR3 is CASRSGLNSPLHF. The CDR3 DNA follows: TGTGCCAGCAGATCGGGACTTAATTCACCCCTCCACTTT.

V and J are TRBV4-1 and TRBJ2-3; 7 bases agree with TRBD2. Germline V CDR1 and CDR2: MGHRA, YSYEKL. The V gene end was trimmed by 0 bases and the J gene end by 3 bases; junction bases not matched to a gene: 12. CDR3 length: 18 amino acids. In DNA form, the CDR3 reads TGCGCCAGCAGCCAAGAGGGTCCTCGGCGGGGGAAGACAGATACGCAGTATTTT. This sequence encodes CASSQEGPRRGKTDTQYF.

J is TRBJ1-2 and V is TRBV7-9; 11 nucleotides agree with TRBD1. V lost 5 bases and J lost 4; bases outside the gene matches: 6. The germline V gene has CDR1 SEHNR and CDR2 FQNEAQ (reference sequence). CDR3 length: 15 residues. Written as DNA, the CDR3 is TGTGCCAGCAGCCCCACCGGACAGGGGGCCTATGGCTACACCTTC. Translated: CASSPTGQGAYGYTF.

The count of this clone is one. The chain employs TRBV19 and TRBJ1-2; D remains ambiguous. V was trimmed by 1 base and J by 3 bases, leaving 12 bases between them. The CDR3 extends over 15 amino acids. Germline lookup yields CDR1 LNHDA and CDR2 SQIVND (reference sequence). CDR3 amino acids: CASSIVMASDYGYTF. In nucleotides, the CDR3 is TGTGCCAGTAGTATAGTAATGGCCTCCGACTATGGCTACACCTTC.

This chain joins TRBV5-1 and TRBJ2-4, with D perhaps TRBD1 (5 bases). Germline values: CDR1 SGHRS, CDR2 YFSETQ. The CDR3 runs to 16 residues. V was shortened by 0 bases and J by 0 bases, with 10 bases between the two germline ends. The CDR3 sequence: CASSLEGPLAKNIQYF. In DNA form, the CDR3 reads TGCGCCAGCAGCTTGGAGGGGCCTCTAGCCAAAAACATTCAGTACTTC.